One sample yielded the 11 T cell receptor beta chains listed below, sequenced in a study of cytomegalovirus exposure and HLA in healthy donors. Primers included in the PCR were 60 Vbeta and 13 Jbeta primers. The protocol was immunoSEQ multiplex PCR, while the TCRdb copy is restricted to in-frame clones and leaves out a portion. The table includes 150,000 to 200,000 clones, 65% to 85% detected once. The sample taken for sequencing was PBMCs. The receptor set was obtained from a woman aged 45-65 years in good health and CMV-seropositive.

The rearrangement uses TRBV4-1 and TRBJ1-2, with 9 positions matching TRBD1. With V trimmed by 6 bases and J by 7 bases, 12 bases remained unmatched. The CDR3 covers 15 residues. Germline V CDR1 and CDR2: MGHRA, YSYEKL. The CDR3 DNA is TGCGCCAGCAGTCGAACCGGGACAGGGAACGGTGGCTACACCTTC. Its protein product is CASSRTGTGNGGYTF.

The rearrangement uses TRBV18 and TRBJ2-5; 14 bases agree with TRBD2. After removal of 5 bases from V and 4 bases from J, the junction contained 3 bases not matched to a gene. This CDR3 contains 15 residues. The germline CDR1 and CDR2 sequences are KGHSH and LQKENI. The CDR3 sequence: CASSSTSGGGETQYF. The CDR3 coding sequence is TGTGCCAGCTCATCGACTAGCGGGGGGGGAGAGACCCAGTACTTC.

V is TRBV7-9 and J is TRBJ2-7; 8 bases are a match to TRBD2. This CDR3 is 14 amino acids long. Germline V gene sequence: CDR1 SEHNR, CDR2 FQNEAQ (reference sequence). V shed 1 base, J shed 2 bases, and the junction held 1 base outside the gene matches. The CDR3 reads CASSLGGGTYEQYF. The CDR3, as DNA: TGTGCCAGCAGCTTAGGCGGGGGGACCTACGAGCAGTACTTC.

The chain employs TRBV5-4 and TRBJ2-1; 7 bases agree with TRBD1. Germline loops: CDR1 SGHNT, CDR2 YYREEE (reference sequence). Unmatched junction bases numbered 11, after V lost 4 bases and J lost 4 bases. The CDR3 length is 16 residues. In nucleotides, the CDR3 is TGTGCCAGCAGCCGGGGACAGAGCCCTAATTACAATGAGCAGTTCTTC. Amino acid sequence: CASSRGQSPNYNEQFF.

The J gene is TRBJ2-1, the V gene TRBV5-6; D is perhaps TRBD2 (6 bases). This CDR3 has 15 residues. The V gene's germline CDR1 is SGHDT and CDR2 YYEEEE. Trimming removed 2 bases from V and 5 bases from J, with 14 bases in between. This CDR3 is CASSLTGVGNNEQFF. The DNA for the CDR3 is TGTGCCAGCAGCTTAACGGGGGTAGGGAACAATGAGCAGTTCTTC.

The chain joins TRBV9 to TRBJ2-3; a weak D match, TRBD1 (5 bases). Germline V CDR1 and CDR2: SGDLS, YYNGEE. V was pared by 4 bases and J by 3 bases, with 12 bases between. The CDR3 consists of 14 residues. CDR3 sequence: CASSTRSGTDTQYF. The CDR3 DNA reads TGTGCCAGCAGCACCCGCTCAGGGACAGATACGCAGTATTTT.

The rearrangement links TRBV6-1 to TRBJ1-1; 7 bases agree with TRBD1. This CDR3 comprises 12 residues. The J segment lost 8 bases and the V segment lost 4 bases, leaving 4 bases of the junction unmatched. Germline V gene lookup returns CDR1 MNHNS and CDR2 SASEGT. The CDR3 region has the DNA TGTGCCAGCAGTGTACGACAGGGCGAAGCTTTCTTT. This codes for CASSVRQGEAFF.

The chain combines TRBV6-5 with TRBJ1-2; D is perhaps TRBD1 (6 bases). The CDR3 contains 14 residues. Germline assignment: CDR1 MNHEY and CDR2 SVGAGI. The V end was cut by 2 bases, the J end by 5 bases, with 12 bases between. Written as DNA, the CDR3 is TGTGCCAGCAGTTACGTGGCAGGGGCTTATGGCTACACCTTC. Encoded protein: CASSYVAGAYGYTF.

The chain employs TRBV2 and TRBJ1-5; D is uncertain. V gave up 2 bases and J gave up 0 bases, with 8 bases separating them. The CDR3 has 15 amino acids. The germline V gene has CDR1 SNHLY and CDR2 FYNNEI. CDR3 coding DNA: TGTGCCAGCAGTGAAATCAGATATAGCAATCAGCCCCAGCATTTT. Amino acid sequence: CASSEIRYSNQPQHF.

The chain combines TRBV27 with TRBJ2-1; TRBD1 aligns across 7 bases. The V segment lost 5 bases and the J segment 9 bases; nucleotides outside the gene matches: 10. This CDR3 contains 14 residues. Germline V gene data show CDR1 as MNHEY and CDR2 as SMNVEV (reference sequence). CDR3 region: CASSIQPTGTEQFF. CDR3 bases: TGTGCCAGCAGTATCCAACCGACAGGGACTGAGCAGTTCTTC.

The chain links TRBV5-4 to TRBJ2-3, with 8 bases identical to TRBD2. The germline V gene encodes CDR1 SGHNT and CDR2 YYREEE (reference sequence). After removal of 0 bases from V and 0 bases from J, the junction contained 12 bases not matched to a gene. The CDR3 is 19 amino acids. In nucleotides, the CDR3 is TGTGCCAGCAGCTTGGGTGGGTTAGCGGGACTGTCTAGCACAGATACGCAGTATTTT. Protein sequence: CASSLGGLAGLSSTDTQYF.